The 21 T cell receptor beta chains in this list originate from one sample, sequenced in a study of tissue T cells after allogeneic stem cell transplantation. Specified time point: mouse harvest day 14 after allogeneic transplant. Each mouse received 10^7 T-cell-depleted marrow cells plus 10^6 splenic CD5+ T cells by tail vein. Here immunoSEQ multiplex PCR was the method, and the copy in TCRdb shows in-frame clones only, minus some. The sample lists approximately 3,600 clones, 49% occurring once. The sequenced sample consisted of gut tissue. These receptors all come from a female BALB/c mouse given C57BL/6 T cells with graft-versus-host disease after an allogeneic hematopoietic cell transplant.

Comments on this clone: The genes and germline here are from mouse. The CDR3 end lies 1 residue beyond the end of the read and is filled in from the germline J gene. This chain joins TRBV13-2 and TRBJ2-7; 7 bases fit TRBD1. V gave up 7 bases and J gave up 0 bases; unmatched junction bases: 4. Germline assignment: CDR1 NNHNN and CDR2 SYGAGS (reference sequence). This CDR3 region has 13 residues. The CDR3 here is CASSPGGSYEQYF. CDR3 bases read: TGTGCCAGCAGTCCAGGGGGCTCCTATGAACAGTAC.

This clone is large. Germline and genes here are mouse. With the read ending 1 residue before the CDR3 end, the germline J gene is used to fill in that end. The chain uses TRBV23 and TRBJ1-4; TRBD1 is taken as the D call from the table, unchecked against the DNA. This CDR3 comprises 15 residues. Germline lookup yields CDR1 KGHTA and CDR2 FQNQQP. This CDR3 reads CSSSQWTGRSERLFF. The covered CDR3 bases are TGCTCCAGCAGTCAATGGACAGGGAGGAGTGAAAGATTATTT.

The table lists this clone with a few counts. Each gene name is a mouse one. The CDR3 end falls 1 residue outside the read, so it is completed with the germline J gene. V gene TRBV12-2 combines with J gene TRBJ2-7, with 8 bases fitting TRBD2. Losses at the gene ends were 4 bases for V and 3 bases for J; bases not matched to a gene: 4. This CDR3 contains 13 residues. Per germline, CDR1 SGHLS and CDR2 HYDKME. The CDR3 DNA, read in part, is TGTGCCAGCTCCCCTTGGGGGGGCTATGAACAGTAC. Encoded protein: CASSPWGGYEQY. In full, the CDR3 is CASSPWGGYEQYF. The full variable domain, with the rest looked up from reference TRBV12-2 and TRBJ2-7, is NSGVVQSPRYIIKGKGERSILKCIPISGHLSVAWYQQTQGQELKFFIQHYDKMERDKGNLPSRFSVQQFDDYHSEMNMSALELEDSAVYFCASSPWGGYEQYFGPGTRLTVL.

Notes on this clone: The listed genes are named as in mouse. The CDR3 end is not reached by the read, which stops 1 residue before it; the germline J gene fills it in. The V gene is TRBV26, the J gene TRBJ2-2, with 9 bases that match TRBD1. The germline CDR1 and CDR2 sequences are KGHPV and FQNQEV (reference sequence). This CDR3 contains 16 residues. After removal of 3 bases from V and 5 bases from J, the junction contained 7 bases not matched to a gene. Incomplete CDR3 DNA: TGTGCCAGCAGTCTCCTGACAGGGGGGAGGACCGGGCAGCTCTAC. Encoded protein: CASSLLTGGRTGQLY. The whole CDR3 reads CASSLLTGGRTGQLYF.

Points on this clone: Mouse names are used for the genes. The observed sequence ends 1 residue before the CDR3 terminus, with the missing tail filled in from the germline J gene. The J gene is TRBJ2-7, the V gene TRBV26; 9 bases match TRBD1. The CDR3 is 14 residues long. From germline, CDR1 is KGHPV and CDR2 FQNQEV (reference sequence). J lost 7 bases, V lost 0 bases, and 4 bases had no gene match. The CDR3 reads CASSLSQGAGEQYF. The sequenced part of the CDR3 DNA is TGTGCCAGCAGTCTGTCACAGGGGGCGGGGGAACAGTAC.

On this clone: Mouse gene names apply. The observed sequence ends 1 residue before the CDR3 terminus, with the missing tail filled in from the germline J gene. The chain couples TRBV26 to TRBJ1-2; D is unresolved. V lost 4 bases to trimming and J lost 2 bases, with 5 bases between them. This CDR3 spans 12 amino acids. Germline CDR1 reads KGHPV; CDR2 reads FQNQEV (reference sequence). Here the CDR3 reads CASSPANSDYTF. The CDR3 DNA, read in part, is TGTGCCAGCAGTCCAGCGAACTCCGACTACACC.

Points on this clone: The gene names here belong to mouse. The read ends 1 residue shy of where the CDR3 ends; the end is completed using the germline J gene. J is TRBJ2-1 and V is TRBV26; 9 bases fit TRBD2. V lost 2 bases to trimming and J lost 3 bases; unmatched junction nucleotides: 5. The CDR3 totals 16 residues. Germline V gene data show CDR1 as KGHPV and CDR2 as FQNQEV (reference sequence). Partial CDR3 DNA: TGTGCCAGCAGTCTGCGGTGGGGGGGCCCCTATGCTGAGCAGTTC. Protein product: CASSLRWGGPYAEQF. The CDR3 reads in full as CASSLRWGGPYAEQFF.

This clone appeared a few times. Gene and germline names: mouse. The read gets to within 1 residue of the CDR3 end, and the germline J gene fills in the rest. The chain combines TRBV12-1 with TRBJ2-5, with TRBD2 matching over 7 bases. V was pared by 4 bases and J by 7 bases, with 7 bases of the junction left unmatched. Germline lookup yields CDR1 SGHSN and CDR2 HYEKVE. This CDR3 contains 13 residues. The CDR3 reads CASSRTGRHTQYF. CDR3 DNA, as far as it was read: TGTGCCAGCTCGCGGACTGGACGACACACCCAGTAC.

The sample holds a few counts of this clone. Genes and germline are mouse. The sequence runs out 1 residue before the end of the CDR3; the remainder is reconstructed from the germline J gene. The chain is built from TRBV26 and TRBJ2-7; 9 nucleotides agree with TRBD1. V gave up 4 bases and J gave up 4 bases; unmatched junction bases: 2. The CDR3 loop spans 13 amino acids. Germline V gives CDR1 KGHPV, CDR2 FQNQEV (reference sequence). CDR3 in amino acids: CASSPDRGYEQYF. Partial CDR3 DNA: TGTGCCAGCAGTCCAGACAGGGGGTATGAACAGTAC.

A remark on this clone: Genes and germline come from the mouse. The CDR3 end lies 1 residue beyond the end of the read and is filled in from the germline J gene. The chain has TRBV3 and TRBJ2-4, with a tentative D call TRBD1 (5 bases). There are 13 residues in the CDR3. The germline gives CDR1 SNHLY, CDR2 FYNGKV (reference sequence). V gave up 5 bases and J gave up 3 bases, with 9 bases separating them. The sequenced part of the CDR3 DNA is TGTGCCAGCAGCGGAGGGGTGCAAAACACCTTGTAC. Its protein is CASSGGVQNTLY. The entire CDR3 reads CASSGGVQNTLYF.

This clone was observed a few times. Gene labels here are mouse ones. The CDR3 extends 1 residue past the end of the read, so its final part is completed from the germline J gene. This rearrangement joins TRBV26 to TRBJ2-3; D is undetermined. The CDR3 has 14 amino acids. The germline gives CDR1 KGHPV, CDR2 FQNQEV (reference sequence). V gave up 1 base and J gave up 1 base, with 6 bases separating them. Incomplete CDR3 DNA: TGTGCCAGCAGTCTGTACCAGGGTGCAGAAACGCTGTAT. The encoded protein is CASSLYQGAETLY. The entire CDR3 is CASSLYQGAETLYF. Supplemented by reference TRBV26 and TRBJ2-3, the full variable domain reads NSKVIQTPRYLVKGQGQKAKMRCIPEKGHPVVFWYQQNKNNEFKFLINFQNQEVLQQIDMTEKRFSAECPSNSPCSLEIQSSEAGDSALYLCASSLYQGAETLYFGSGTRLTVL.

A remark on this clone: One junction end does not reproduce the germline sequence, and a read error may be involved. Gene names are the mouse ones. The CDR3 goes on 1 residue after the read ends, and that part is filled in from the germline J gene. At the DNA level, this CDR3 is encoded by other sequences in the same sample as well. This chain joins TRBV20 and TRBJ2-1; a weak D match, TRBD2 (8 bases). The CDR3 contains 14 residues. Germline V lookup: CDR1 GFQATS, CDR2 STVNSAI. The CDR3 is CGARGRGGRAEQFF. The sequenced part of the CDR3 DNA is TGTGGGGCTAGGGGGCGGGGGGGGCGGGCTGAGCAGTTC.

In this sample, this clone turned up a few times. All gene names here are mouse names. The CDR3 end is not reached by the read, which stops 1 residue before it; the germline J gene fills it in. This chain connects TRBV24 to TRBJ2-7; 10 bases map to TRBD1. CDR1 and CDR2 from the germline V gene are KGHTA and FRNEEI. The CDR3 spans 13 residues. The V and J ends lost 6 bases and 3 bases, in that order; junction bases with no gene match: 2. The CDR3 bases that were read are TGTGCCAGCAGGCGGACAGGGGGCTATGAACAGTAC. Protein sequence: CASRRTGGYEQY. The full-length CDR3 reads as CASRRTGGYEQYF.

Note on this clone: These gene names are mouse names. The read stops 1 residue short of the end of the CDR3; the missing end is completed from the germline J gene. The genes are TRBV23 and TRBJ2-1. Germline V gene lookup returns CDR1 KGHTA and CDR2 FQNQQP. This CDR3 is built from 16 residues. The part of the CDR3 DNA that was read is TGCTCCAGCAGTCAATCGTCGGGAGAAGGCTATGCTGAGCAGTTC. As protein: CSSSQSSGEGYAEQF. The full-length CDR3 reads as CSSSQSSGEGYAEQFF.

In the case of this clone: The listed genes are named as in mouse. The read finishes 1 residue shy of the CDR3 end, and the germline J gene is used to complete it. V and J are TRBV23 and TRBJ1-1; TRBD1, the table's D call, was not compared with the DNA. CDR3 length: 14 amino acids. Germline V lookup: CDR1 KGHTA, CDR2 FQNQQP. CDR3 DNA (partial): TGCTCCAGCAGTCCCCAGGGAAGGGGCACAGAAGTCTTC. It yields the protein CSSSPQGRGTEVF. The complete CDR3 protein is CSSSPQGRGTEVFF.

Note on this clone: Gene names and germline match the mouse. Read coverage stops 1 residue before the CDR3 terminus; the germline J gene supplies the remainder. The rearrangement joins TRBV15 to TRBJ2-4; no clear D. Germline V gene sequence: CDR1 SGHND, CDR2 FRSKSL. The CDR3 contains 13 residues. Between the trimmed V and J ends, which lost 3 bases and 0 bases, there was a span of 4 bases. CDR3 in amino acids: CASSFGSQNTLYF. Partial CDR3 DNA: TGTGCCAGCAGTTTTGGTAGTCAAAACACCTTGTAC.

On this clone itself: Genes here carry mouse names. The read ends 1 residue early relative to the CDR3; the germline J gene fills the gap. The gene calls are TRBV13-2 and TRBJ2-1; D assignment may be TRBD1 or TRBD2 (5 bases each). The V gene's germline CDR1 is NNHNN and CDR2 SYGAGS (reference sequence). V was cut by 0 bases and J by 1 base, with 8 bases left in between. The CDR3 extends over 15 amino acids. The chain's CDR3 is CASGDGRGNYAEQFF. CDR3 DNA, as far as it was read: TGTGCCAGCGGTGATGGGCGGGGGAACTATGCTGAGCAGTTC.

About this clone: Mouse names are used for the genes. The CDR3 goes on 1 residue after the read ends, and that part is filled in from the germline J gene. The gene calls are TRBV29 and TRBJ1-2; TRBD1 agrees at 8 bases. Germline assignment: CDR1 MSHET and CDR2 SYDVDS. This CDR3 is built from 15 residues. J lost 0 bases, V lost 8 bases, and 8 bases had no gene match. The CDR3 sequence is CASGDGTGSNSDYTF. CDR3 bases read: TGTGCTAGCGGTGATGGGACAGGATCAAACTCCGACTACACC.

As for this clone: Mouse gene names and germline throughout. The CDR3 is CASRLGDQDTQYF. CDR3 bases read: TGTGCCAGCAGACTGGGGGACCAAGACACCCAGTAC. This sequence joins TRBV19 and TRBJ2-5; TRBD2 matches at 8 bases. The read ends 1 residue early relative to the CDR3; the germline J gene fills the gap. V dropped 5 bases and J dropped 1; count of bases not matched to a gene: 0. The CDR3 contains 13 residues. CDR1 FNHDT and CDR2 SITEND come from the germline V gene (reference sequence).

A word on this clone: These gene names are mouse names. The read falls 1 residue short of the CDR3 end, and the missing part is taken from the germline J gene. The chain is built from TRBV26 and TRBJ2-7; 13 bases fit TRBD2. The V and J ends lost 4 bases and 4 bases, in that order; junction bases with no gene match: 1. From germline, CDR1 is KGHPV and CDR2 FQNQEV (reference sequence). The CDR3 totals 14 residues. The DNA read from the CDR3 is TGTGCCAGCAGTCGGACTGGGGGGGCATATGAACAGTAC. This encodes CASSRTGGAYEQY. The complete CDR3 reads CASSRTGGAYEQYF.

Worth noting for this clone: Any gene name here is a mouse gene name. The sequence runs out 1 residue before the end of the CDR3; the remainder is reconstructed from the germline J gene. The genes are TRBV23 and TRBJ1-1; the table's D call, TRBD1, has no DNA check behind it. Germline lookup yields CDR1 KGHTA and CDR2 FQNQQP. This CDR3 comprises 13 residues. CDR3 DNA, as far as it was read: TGCTCCAGCAGTCAACAGGGCGGCACAGAAGTCTTC. It codes for CSSSQQGGTEVF. The full CDR3 reads CSSSQQGGTEVFF.